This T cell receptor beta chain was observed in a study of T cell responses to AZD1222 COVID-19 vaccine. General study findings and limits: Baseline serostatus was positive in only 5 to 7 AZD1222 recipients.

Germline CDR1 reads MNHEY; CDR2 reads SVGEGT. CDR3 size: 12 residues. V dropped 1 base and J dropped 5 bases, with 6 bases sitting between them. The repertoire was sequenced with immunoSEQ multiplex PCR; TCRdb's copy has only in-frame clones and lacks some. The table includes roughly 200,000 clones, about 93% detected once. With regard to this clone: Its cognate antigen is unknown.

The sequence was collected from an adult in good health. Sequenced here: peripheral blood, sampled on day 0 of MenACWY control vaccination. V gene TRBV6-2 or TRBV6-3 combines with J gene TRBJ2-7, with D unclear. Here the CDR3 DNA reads TGTGCCAGCAGTTACTTGGGAAACGAGCAGTACTTC. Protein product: CASSYLGNEQYF.